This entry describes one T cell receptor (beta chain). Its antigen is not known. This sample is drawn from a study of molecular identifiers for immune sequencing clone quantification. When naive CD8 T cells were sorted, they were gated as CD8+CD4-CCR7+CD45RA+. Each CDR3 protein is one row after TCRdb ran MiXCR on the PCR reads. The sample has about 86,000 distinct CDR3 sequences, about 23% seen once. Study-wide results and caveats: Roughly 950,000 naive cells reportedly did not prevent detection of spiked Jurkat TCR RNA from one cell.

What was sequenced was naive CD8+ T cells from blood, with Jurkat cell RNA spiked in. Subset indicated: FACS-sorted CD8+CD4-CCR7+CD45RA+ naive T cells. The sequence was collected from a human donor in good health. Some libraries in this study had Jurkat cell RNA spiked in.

Here the CDR3 reads CASSLAKTGGRSTEAFF. CDR3 nucleotide sequence: TGTGCCAGCAGCTTAGCTAAGACAGGGGGGCGGAGCACTGAAGCTTTCTTT. The rearrangement links TRBV7-6 to TRBJ1-1; 9 bases agree with TRBD1. The J segment lost 4 bases and the V segment lost 0 bases, leaving 9 bases of the junction unmatched. The germline V gene has CDR1 SGHVS and CDR2 FNYEAQ. CDR3 size: 17 residues.